These 8 T cell receptor beta chains came from one sample sequenced in a study of cytomegalovirus exposure and HLA in healthy donors. The PCR contained 60 Vbeta and 13 Jbeta primers. Here immunoSEQ multiplex PCR was the method, and the copy in TCRdb shows in-frame clones only, minus some. The repertoire holds 180,000 or so clones, 80% seen once, with approximately 2% in the top ten. The sample taken for sequencing was PBMCs. These receptor sequences come from a woman aged 25 to 39 in good health and CMV-seronegative.

The chain is built from TRBV5-1 and TRBJ2-2; D possibly corresponds to TRBD2 (7 bases). Germline CDR1 SGHRS, CDR2 YFSETQ. Between the trimmed V and J ends, which lost 0 bases and 3 bases, there was a span of 12 bases. This CDR3 spans 16 amino acids. The CDR3 spells CASSLGLGGHTGELFF. The CDR3 bases are TGCGCCAGCAGCTTGGGACTCGGGGGGCACACCGGGGAGCTGTTTTTT. The full variable domain, with the rest looked up from reference TRBV5-1 and TRBJ2-2, is KAGVTQTPRYLIKTRGQQVTLSCSPISGHRSVSWYQQTPGQGLQFLFEYFSETQRNKGNFPGRFSGRQFSNSRSEMNVSTLELGDSALYLCASSLGLGGHTGELFFGEGSRLTVL.

This chain uses TRBV19 with TRBJ1-2; D not resolved. Trimming took off 5 bases at V and 3 bases at J, with 4 bases between the two ends. The CDR3 spans 11 residues. Germline loops: CDR1 LNHDA, CDR2 SQIVND (reference sequence). This CDR3 reads CASSRDYGYTF. In DNA form, the CDR3 reads TGTGCCAGTAGTCGCGACTATGGCTACACCTTC.

On this clone itself: The same CDR3 also results from other DNA sequences found in this sample. This sequence joins TRBV7-9 and TRBJ2-5; perhaps TRBD2 as D (5 bases). Per the germline V gene, CDR1 is SEHNR and CDR2 is FQNEAQ (reference sequence). CDR3 length equals 12 residues. V was clipped by 5 bases and J by 4 bases, with 8 bases between them. In nucleotides, the CDR3 is TGTGCCAGCAGCCTCCGGGGAGAGACCCAGTACTTC. Translated: CASSLRGETQYF.

CDR3 bases: TGCGCCAGCAGCCTGGAGGGGCAGAGTGGAAACACCATATATTTT. This translates into CASSLEGQSGNTIYF. The gene calls are TRBV4-1 and TRBJ1-3, with D maybe TRBD1 (5 bases). The CDR3 has 15 residues. The ends were cut back, 4 bases at V and 3 bases at J, with 13 bases in the middle. Germline values: CDR1 MGHRA, CDR2 YSYEKL.

The rearrangement links TRBV27 to TRBJ2-6; D is unresolved. The germline V gene encodes CDR1 MNHEY and CDR2 SMNVEV (reference sequence). This CDR3 is 14 amino acids long. Trimming removed 2 bases at V and 1 base at J, with 3 bases between. CDR3 protein: CASSLLSGANVLTF. The CDR3 region has the DNA TGTGCCAGCAGTTTACTTTCTGGGGCCAACGTCCTGACTTTC.

The chain employs TRBV30 and TRBJ1-1, with D hard to call. V was trimmed by 4 bases and J by 1 base, leaving 10 bases between them. Germline CDR1 is GTSNPN and CDR2 is SVGIG (reference sequence). The CDR3 totals 13 residues. The CDR3 sequence: CAWTLSWNTEAFF. The CDR3 DNA reads TGTGCCTGGACCCTAAGTTGGAACACTGAAGCTTTCTTT.

The chain uses TRBV9 and TRBJ2-3, with D uncertain. The V and J ends lost 0 bases and 3 bases respectively, with 8 bases between them. Germline CDR1 and CDR2: SGDLS and YYNGEE. The CDR3 loop spans 14 amino acids. The CDR3 spells CASSVASATDTQYF. CDR3 nucleotide sequence: TGTGCCAGCAGCGTAGCATCAGCGACAGATACGCAGTATTTT.

The chain carries TRBV28 and TRBJ1-1; 7 bases are shared with TRBD1. Germline values: CDR1 MDHEN, CDR2 SYDVKM. V shed 5 bases, J shed 4 bases, and the junction held 7 bases outside the gene matches. CDR3 length equals 14 residues. The CDR3 nucleotides read TGTGCCAGCAGTCCGCGACAGGGTGCCACTGAAGCTTTCTTT. Translating gives CASSPRQGATEAFF.